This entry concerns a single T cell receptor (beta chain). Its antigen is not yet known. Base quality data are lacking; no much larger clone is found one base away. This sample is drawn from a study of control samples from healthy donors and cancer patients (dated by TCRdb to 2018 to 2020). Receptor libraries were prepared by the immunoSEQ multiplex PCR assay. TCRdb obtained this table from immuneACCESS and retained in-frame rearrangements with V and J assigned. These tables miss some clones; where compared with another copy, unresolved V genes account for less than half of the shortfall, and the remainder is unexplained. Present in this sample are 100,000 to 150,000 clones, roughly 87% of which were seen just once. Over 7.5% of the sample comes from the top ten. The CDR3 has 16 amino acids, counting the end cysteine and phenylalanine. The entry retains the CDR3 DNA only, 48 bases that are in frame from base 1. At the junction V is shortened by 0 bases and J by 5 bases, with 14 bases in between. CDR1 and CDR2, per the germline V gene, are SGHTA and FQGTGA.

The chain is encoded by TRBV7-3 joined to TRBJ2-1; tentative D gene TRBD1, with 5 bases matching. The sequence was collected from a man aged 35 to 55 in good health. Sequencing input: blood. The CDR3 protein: CASSLTPSTGNNEQFF. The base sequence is TGTGCCAGCAGCTTAACTCCCAGCACAGGTAACAATGAGCAGTTCTTC.